This is a list of T cell receptor beta chains from one sample in a study of T cell repertoires in cytomegalovirus infection. TCRdb passed the reads through MiXCR, listing each CDR3 protein once. The sample lists over 85,000 distinct CDR3 sequences; 16% were seen once. Sequenced material: PBMCs. The receptors here all came from a human donor in good health (CMV status not recorded). Some clones in this sample may be carry-over from other donors' samples. The CDR3 runs from the conserved cysteine through the conserved F or W. D genes are given only for firm matches. Clone size is not always given. Where it is, it says once, few, many or a class for expanded clones.

j_call | d_call | clone_size | v_call | cdr3_aa | cdr3_nt
TRBJ2-2 | . | many | TRBV7-6 | CASEPISNTGELFF | TGTGCCAGCGAGCCGATTTCGAACACCGGGGAGCTGTTTTTT
TRBJ1-1 | . | few | TRBV30 | CAWSSQGLTEAFF | TGTGCCTGGAGTTCTCAGGGGCTCACTGAAGCTTTCTTT
TRBJ1-1 | . | many | TRBV5-8 | CASSSGRREAFF | TGTGCCAGCAGCTCCGGACGGCGTGAAGCTTTCTTT
TRBJ2-3 | TRBD2 | many | TRBV7-8 | CASSLRLAGGQNPPDTQYF | TGTGCCAGCAGCCTCCGACTAGCGGGGGGGCAGAATCCCCCAGATACGCAGTATTTT
TRBJ2-2 | TRBD1 | . | TRBV4-1 | CASSVWAGQGNTGELFF | TGCGCCAGCAGCGTTTGGGCCGGACAGGGGAACACCGGGGAGCTGTTTTTT
TRBJ2-5 | TRBD1 | many | TRBV7-2 | CASSQGAGTQETQYF | TGTGCCAGCAGCCAGGGGGCAGGGACACAAGAGACCCAGTACTTC
TRBJ2-3 | . | . | TRBV20-1 | CSARDLLDAGDTQYF | TGCAGTGCTAGAGATCTGTTGGACGCCGGGGATACGCAGTATTTT
TRBJ2-7 | TRBD2 | . | TRBV27 | CASSSRTSGVIYEQYF | TGTGCCAGCAGTTCTAGGACTAGCGGGGTTATCTACGAGCAGTACTTC
TRBJ2-2 | . | . | TRBV7-2 | CASNQGSGLSKSGELFF | TGTGCCAGCAACCAAGGTTCCGGACTATCTAAATCCGGGGAGCTGTTTTTT
TRBJ2-3 | . | few | TRBV4-1 | CASSQDPATSSSDTQYF | TGCGCCAGCAGCCAAGATCCAGCGACGTCTTCCTCAGATACGCAGTATTTT
TRBJ1-5 | . | . | TRBV19 | CASSIGAREGRQPQHF | TGTGCCAGTAGTATAGGGGCCCGGGAGGGTCGTCAGCCCCAGCATTTT
TRBJ2-7 | . | . | TRBV28 | CASSLPVGGPYF | TGTGCCAGCAGTTTGCCCGTCGGGGGGCCTTACTTC
TRBJ1-4 | . | few | TRBV2 | CASSRTEFNEKLFF | TGTGCCAGCAGTCGAACAGAATTTAATGAAAAACTGTTTTTT
TRBJ1-6 | TRBD1 | many | TRBV27 | CASKGTGGLRLYNSPLHF | TGTGCCAGTAAAGGGACAGGGGGCCTTAGGCTCTATAATTCACCCCTCCACTTT
TRBJ2-1 | . | . | TRBV18 | CASSPNGRAEQFF | TGTGCCAGCTCACCCAACGGCCGCGCTGAGCAGTTCTTC
TRBJ2-1 | . | . | TRBV20-1 | CSAWAGASSYNEQFF | TGCAGTGCTTGGGCGGGGGCCAGCTCCTACAATGAGCAGTTCTTC
TRBJ2-7 | TRBD2 | few | TRBV7-6 | CASSLAGVNYEQYF | TGTGCCAGCAGCTTGGCGGGGGTCAACTACGAGCAGTACTTC
TRBJ2-3 | . | many | TRBV10-3 | CAISPGTSTDTQYF | TGTGCCATCAGTCCCGGGACTAGCACAGATACGCAGTATTTT
TRBJ1-1 | . | many | TRBV7-9 | CASSLVITLFEAFF | TGTGCCAGCAGCTTAGTGATAACCTTATTTGAAGCTTTCTTT
TRBJ1-2 | . | . | TRBV5-1 | CASSQGRSLGYTF | TGCGCCAGCAGCCAGGGACGGAGCTTAGGCTACACCTTC
TRBJ1-4 | . | few | TRBV7-9 | CASSSEQGTTNEKLFF | TGTGCCAGCAGCAGTGAACAGGGTACCACTAATGAAAAACTGTTTTTT
TRBJ1-5 | . | many | TRBV2 | CASSWQQSNQPQHF | TGTGCCAGCAGCTGGCAGCAGAGCAATCAGCCCCAGCATTTT
TRBJ1-4 | TRBD1 | . | TRBV7-4 | CASSFGQARDEKLFF | TGTGCCAGCAGCTTCGGACAGGCACGCGATGAAAAACTGTTTTTT
TRBJ2-7 | . | . | TRBV28 | CASSLRAGRHEQYF | TGTGCCAGCAGTTTACGGGCAGGCAGGCACGAGCAGTACTTC
TRBJ1-4 | . | . | TRBV4-1 | CASSQVRDRTNEKLFF | TGCGCCAGCAGCCAAGTTCGAGACAGGACAAATGAAAAACTGTTTTTT
TRBJ1-5 | TRBD1 | few | TRBV28 | CASTEGARQPQHF | TGTGCCAGCACAGAGGGGGCCAGGCAGCCCCAGCATTTT
TRBJ2-2 | . | many | TRBV7-3 | CASSSTLGELFF | TGTGCCAGCAGCTCAACACTCGGGGAGCTGTTTTTT
TRBJ2-3 | TRBD1 | . | TRBV5-4 | CASSLEGASTDTQYF | TGTGCCAGCAGCTTGGAGGGGGCGAGCACAGATACGCAGTATTTT